This paragraph covers one TCR beta chain sequence. The sample belongs to a study of human CD8 memory T cell subsets. Generation of TCR beta libraries used UMI-labeled 5' RACE. TCRdb processed the 5' RACE reads again and assigns one entry to each CDR3 protein, with no DNA. Its table records fewer than 6,000 distinct CDR3 sequences. Classification as TPEX applied to CCR7+ PD-1+ TIGIT+ early memory CD8+ T cells bearing exhausted-like traits. Negative magnetic separation enriched total CD8+ T cells. From germline, CDR1 is LGHNA and CDR2 YSLEER. The CDR3 is made up of 19 amino acids. The sequence came from a human donor in good health. The sample comprised CD8+ T cells from PBMCs. This chain uses TRBV4-3 with TRBJ2-2; the D gene TCRdb calls, TRBD2, cannot be checked with no DNA. CDR3 loop: CASSQDWAGGPGGTGELFF.